This TCR beta chain was recorded in a study of cytomegalovirus exposure and HLA in healthy donors. The CDR3 spans 12 residues. Trimming shortened V by 2 bases and J by 5 bases, and 7 bases separated the two germline ends. Germline CDR1 is MNHEY and CDR2 is SVGAGI. PCR used 60 Vbeta primers and 13 Jbeta primers. Generated by immunoSEQ multiplex PCR, the TCRdb table keeps only in-frame clones and is missing some. This table has 120,000 or so clones, roughly 80% appearing once. The gene calls are TRBV6-5 and TRBJ2-7; no definite D call. The TCR sequence derives from a female donor in good health and CMV-seropositive. The sample was PBMCs. In DNA form, the CDR3 reads TGTGCCAGCAGTTACCCCCCCGACGAGCAGTACTTC. Protein: CASSYPPDEQYF.